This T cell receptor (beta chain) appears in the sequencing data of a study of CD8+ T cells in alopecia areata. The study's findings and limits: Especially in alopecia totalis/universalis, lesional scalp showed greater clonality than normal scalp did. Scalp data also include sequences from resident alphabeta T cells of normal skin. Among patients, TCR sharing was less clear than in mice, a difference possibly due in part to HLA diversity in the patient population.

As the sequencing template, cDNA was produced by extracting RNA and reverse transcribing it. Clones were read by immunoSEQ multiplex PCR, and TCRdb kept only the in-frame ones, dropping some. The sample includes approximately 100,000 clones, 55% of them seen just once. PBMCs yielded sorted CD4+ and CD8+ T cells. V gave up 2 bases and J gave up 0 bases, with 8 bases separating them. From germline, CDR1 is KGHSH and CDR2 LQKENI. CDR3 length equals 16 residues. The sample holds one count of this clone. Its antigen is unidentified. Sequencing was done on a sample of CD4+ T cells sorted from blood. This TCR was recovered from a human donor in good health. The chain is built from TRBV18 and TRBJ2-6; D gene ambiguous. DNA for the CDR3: TGTGCCAGCTCACCAAGACCTTTCTCTGGGGCCAACGTCCTGACTTTC. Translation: CASSPRPFSGANVLTF. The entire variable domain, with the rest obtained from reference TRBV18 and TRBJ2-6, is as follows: NAGVMQNPRHLVRRRGQEARLRCSPMKGHSHVYWYRQLPEEGLKFMVYLQKENIIDESGMPKERFSAEFPKEGPSILRIQQVVRGDSAAYFCASSPRPFSGANVLTFGAGSRLTVL.